This is a list of T cell receptor beta chains from one sample in a study of identical twins. TCRdb fed the 5' RACE reads into MiXCR, producing one record per CDR3 protein. Among about 520,000 distinct CDR3 sequences, under 25% were seen once, and the ten largest hold around 0.9%. These data are also associated with another study on T cells expressing NK-cell markers.

The material sequenced was CD4+ T cells sorted from blood. The receptors were gathered from a woman between 18 and 29 years old in good health. Each CDR3 is given with its conserved first and last residue. A D gene is named only where the DNA matches it firmly. Clone size is given for some rows only: seen once, a few or many times, or a class if the clone is expanded.

abundance | j_gene | d_gene | v_gene | CDR3aa | CDR3nt
. | TRBJ2-7 | TRBD2 | TRBV5-1 | CASSLTSGTAYEQYF | TGCGCCAGCAGCTTGACTAGCGGGACTGCCTACGAGCAGTACTTC
many | TRBJ2-1 | . | TRBV5-4 | CASSLGGQGRHNEQFF | TGTGCCAGCAGCTTGGGAGGGCAGGGGCGACACAATGAGCAGTTCTTC
. | TRBJ2-7 | TRBD1 | TRBV5-1 | CASSFGGTGLYEQYF | TGCGCCAGCAGCTTTGGCGGGACAGGGCTCTACGAGCAGTACTTC
few | TRBJ2-7 | . | TRBV20-1 | CSARDRRGLLEQYF | TGCAGTGCTAGAGACAGGAGGGGACTGCTCGAGCAGTACTTC
. | TRBJ2-7 | TRBD1 | TRBV7-9 | CASSIPWGQGITYEQYF | TGTGCCAGCAGCATCCCCTGGGGACAGGGGATTACCTACGAGCAGTACTTC
few | TRBJ2-5 | . | TRBV12-3/TRBV12-4 | CASSWSVGETQYF | TGTGCCAGCAGTTGGTCAGTGGGAGAGACCCAGTACTTC
few | TRBJ2-5 | TRBD1 | TRBV6-1 | CARGVTGTETQYF | TGTGCCAGGGGGGTGACAGGGACGGAGACCCAGTACTTC
. | TRBJ1-1 | . | TRBV7-9 | CASILGRTLKDTEAFF | TGTGCCAGCATCCTTGGACGGACGTTGAAGGACACTGAAGCTTTCTTT
. | TRBJ2-1 | TRBD2 | TRBV6-5 | CASSYVLRPLAGGRNEQFF | TGTGCCAGCAGTTACGTCCTCCGCCCCTTAGCGGGAGGCCGCAATGAGCAGTTCTTC
. | TRBJ2-7 | . | TRBV6-5 | CASSFARVAYEQYF | TGTGCCAGCAGTTTCGCTCGAGTGGCCTACGAGCAGTACTTC
. | TRBJ2-7 | . | TRBV30 | CAWSSPGRTYEQYF | TGTGCCTGGAGTTCTCCAGGGAGGACCTACGAGCAGTACTTC
. | TRBJ2-7 | . | TRBV5-6 | CASSLGSLGSYEQYF | TGTGCCAGCAGCTTAGGGAGTTTGGGCTCCTACGAGCAGTACTTC
. | TRBJ2-1 | . | TRBV19 | CASSRTRTNNEQFF | TGTGCCAGTAGTAGAACACGGACGAACAATGAGCAGTTCTTC
. | TRBJ2-1 | TRBD2 | TRBV2 | CASRLLAGTYNEQFF | TGTGCCAGCAGACTACTAGCGGGAACCTACAATGAGCAGTTCTTC
. | TRBJ2-7 | TRBD1 | TRBV6-2/TRBV6-3 | CASTLQGVYEQYF | TGTGCCAGCACCCTCCAGGGGGTTTACGAGCAGTACTTC
. | TRBJ2-2 | TRBD2 | TRBV7-2 | CASSPGGARTGELFF | TGTGCCAGCAGCCCGGGGGGGGCGCGGACCGGGGAGCTGTTTTTT
many | TRBJ1-2 | TRBD1 | TRBV29-1 | CSVEEEWTGYGYTF | TGCAGCGTTGAAGAGGAGTGGACAGGCTATGGCTACACCTTC
. | TRBJ2-6 | . | TRBV9 | CASSVGPEGGDILTF | TGTGCCAGCAGCGTAGGGCCCGAGGGGGGAGACATCCTGACTTTC
. | TRBJ2-3 | TRBD1 | TRBV12-3/TRBV12-4 | CASSSRQGENTQYF | TGTGCCAGCAGTTCCAGACAGGGCGAGAATACGCAGTATTTT
many | TRBJ1-6 | TRBD1 | TRBV6-1 | CASRRDRGGNSPLHF | TGTGCCAGCAGACGCGACAGGGGGGGTAATTCACCCCTCCACTTT
few | TRBJ2-1 | . | TRBV6-1 | CASLHTGGGGNEQFF | TGTGCCAGCCTTCACACGGGGGGCGGGGGCAATGAGCAGTTCTTC
. | TRBJ2-2 | TRBD1 | TRBV5-5 | CASIPGTGRNGELFF | TGTGCCAGCATCCCAGGGACAGGCCGGAACGGGGAGCTGTTTTTT
few | TRBJ2-7 | TRBD1 | TRBV12-3/TRBV12-4 | CASSFGTGPYEQYF | TGTGCCAGCAGTTTTGGGACAGGGCCCTACGAGCAGTACTTC
. | TRBJ2-5 | TRBD2 | TRBV10-3 | CAISHPDGAGGRQRQETQYF | TGTGCCATCAGTCACCCCGATGGGGCGGGAGGACGCCAACGTCAAGAGACCCAGTACTTC
few | TRBJ2-3 | TRBD2 | TRBV2 | CASSDLAGASTDTQYF | TGTGCCAGCAGTGACCTAGCGGGGGCCAGCACAGATACGCAGTATTTT
. | TRBJ2-3 | . | TRBV12-3/TRBV12-4 | CASKRGLSTDTQYF | TGTGCCAGCAAGAGGGGTCTCAGCACAGATACGCAGTATTTT
. | TRBJ2-1 | TRBD2 | TRBV7-2 | CASSPRGSGRDAFVQFF | TGTGCCAGCAGCCCCCGAGGTAGCGGGAGGGACGCCTTCGTGCAGTTCTTC
. | TRBJ2-1 | TRBD2 | TRBV9 | CASSGGDYDYNEQFF | TGTGCCAGCAGCGGGGGGGACTATGACTACAATGAGCAGTTCTTC
. | TRBJ2-1 | . | TRBV5-6 | CASRRGIYNEQFF | TGTGCCAGCAGAAGGGGGATCTACAATGAGCAGTTCTTC
few | TRBJ2-5 | . | TRBV20-1 | CSARDWRSPETQYF | TGCAGTGCTAGAGATTGGCGGTCGCCGGAGACCCAGTACTTC
once | TRBJ2-5 | TRBD2 | TRBV7-6 | CASSDSGGLRDF | TGTGCCAGCAGCGATAGCGGGGGACTACGGGACTTC
few | TRBJ2-3 | TRBD1 | TRBV20-1 | CSAAPGQISDTQYF | TGCAGTGCTGCCCCGGGACAGATATCAGATACGCAGTATTTT
few | TRBJ2-7 | TRBD2 | TRBV20-1 | CSVPASGFSYEQYF | TGCAGTGTCCCGGCTAGCGGGTTCTCCTACGAGCAGTACTTC
. | TRBJ2-3 | . | TRBV20-1 | CSAMDRSTDTQYF | TGCAGTGCTATGGACCGTTCCACAGATACGCAGTATTTT
. | TRBJ2-5 | TRBD2 | TRBV20-1 | CSAIYGLAGGGILQETQYF | TGCAGTGCTATCTACGGACTAGCGGGGGGCGGTATACTACAAGAGACCCAGTACTTC
few | TRBJ2-5 | . | TRBV5-1 | CASSSGVETQYF | TGCGCCAGCAGCTCAGGGGTAGAGACCCAGTACTTC
many | TRBJ2-1 | TRBD2 | TRBV9 | CASSVHPSGRNTNNEQFF | TGTGCCAGCAGCGTCCACCCTAGCGGGAGAAACACTAACAATGAGCAGTTCTTC
few | TRBJ1-4 | TRBD1 | TRBV20-1 | CSASVRQGWNEKLFF | TGCAGTGCTAGTGTCAGACAGGGTTGGAATGAAAAACTGTTTTTT
. | TRBJ2-7 | . | TRBV20-1 | CSAWAALSSYEQYF | TGCAGTGCTTGGGCGGCGCTGAGCTCCTACGAGCAGTACTTC
. | TRBJ2-3 | TRBD1 | TRBV10-3 | CAISAGTGPDTQYF | TGTGCCATCAGCGCCGGGACAGGCCCAGATACGCAGTATTTT
. | TRBJ1-2 | . | TRBV5-4 | CASSPDGGAIYGYTF | TGTGCCAGCAGCCCTGATGGGGGGGCAATCTATGGCTACACCTTC
few | TRBJ2-7 | TRBD1 | TRBV20-1 | CSASHGQGHYEQYF | TGCAGTGCTAGTCATGGACAGGGACACTACGAGCAGTACTTC
. | TRBJ1-1 | . | TRBV12-3/TRBV12-4 | CASSRMTRVAFF | TGTGCCAGCAGTCGAATGACAAGAGTAGCTTTCTTT
few | TRBJ1-1 | TRBD1 | TRBV6-1 | CASSARQGTAFF | TGTGCCAGCAGTGCCCGACAGGGTACGGCTTTCTTT
few | TRBJ2-3 | TRBD2 | TRBV7-9 | CASSLGASGTTDTQYF | TGTGCCAGCAGCTTAGGGGCTAGCGGGACCACAGATACGCAGTATTTT
few | TRBJ2-1 | . | TRBV12-3/TRBV12-4 | CASSFWSSYNEQFF | TGTGCCAGCAGTTTTTGGAGCTCCTACAATGAGCAGTTCTTC
. | TRBJ1-4 | . | TRBV5-4 | CASSSRTYIPGKLFF | TGTGCCAGCAGCTCTCGGACCTATATCCCGGGGAAACTGTTTTTT
. | TRBJ2-7 | . | TRBV7-2 | CASSQAAFHEQYF | TGTGCCAGCAGCCAAGCGGCGTTCCACGAGCAGTACTTC
few | TRBJ1-6 | TRBD1 | TRBV6-5 | CASSYPGQGNSPLHF | TGTGCCAGCAGTTATCCGGGACAGGGGAATTCACCCCTCCACTTT